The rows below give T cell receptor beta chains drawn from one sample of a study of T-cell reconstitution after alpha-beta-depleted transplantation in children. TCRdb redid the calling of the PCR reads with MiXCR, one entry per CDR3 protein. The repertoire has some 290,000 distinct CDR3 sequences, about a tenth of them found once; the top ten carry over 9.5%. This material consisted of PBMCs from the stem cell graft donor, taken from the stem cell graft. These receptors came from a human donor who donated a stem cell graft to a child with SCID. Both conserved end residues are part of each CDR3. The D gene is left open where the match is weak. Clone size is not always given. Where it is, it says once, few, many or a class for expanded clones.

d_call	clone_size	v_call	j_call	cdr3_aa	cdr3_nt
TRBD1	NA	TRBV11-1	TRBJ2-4	CASRHHTGQGPLRSQNIQYF	TGTGCCAGCAGACACCATACGGGACAGGGTCCCCTCAGATCCCAAAACATTCAGTACTTC
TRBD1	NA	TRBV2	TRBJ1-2	CASSQHSGRTGDGYTF	TGTGCCAGCAGCCAACATTCAGGAAGGACAGGGGATGGCTACACCTTC
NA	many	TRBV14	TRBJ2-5	CASAKDDIQETQYF	TGTGCCAGCGCCAAAGACGACATTCAAGAGACCCAGTACTTC
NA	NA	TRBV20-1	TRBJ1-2	CSAHRDDYGYTF	TGCAGTGCTCACAGGGATGACTATGGCTACACCTTC
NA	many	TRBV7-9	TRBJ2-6	CASSLLAREANVLTF	TGTGCCAGCAGCTTATTGGCCAGGGAGGCCAACGTCCTGACTTTC
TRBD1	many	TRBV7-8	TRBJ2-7	CASSLVGTGGYEQYF	TGTGCCAGCAGCTTAGTTGGGACAGGGGGTTACGAGCAGTACTTC
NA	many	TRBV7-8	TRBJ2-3	CASSPKDGGTDTQYF	TGTGCCAGCAGCCCGAAGGATGGGGGCACAGATACGCAGTATTTT
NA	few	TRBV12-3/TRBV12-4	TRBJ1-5	CASSLGLAQHF	TGTGCCAGCAGTTTAGGACTAGCCCAGCATTTT
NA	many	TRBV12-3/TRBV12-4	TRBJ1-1	CASSLGRRGNTEAFF	TGTGCCAGCAGTTTAGGAAGGAGGGGGAACACTGAAGCTTTCTTT
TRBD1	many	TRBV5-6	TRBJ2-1	CASSSRQGPYNEQFF	TGTGCCAGCAGCTCACGACAGGGGCCCTACAATGAGCAGTTCTTC
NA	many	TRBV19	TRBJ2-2	CASSNQGNRELFF	TGTGCCAGTAGTAATCAGGGAAACAGGGAGCTGTTTTTT
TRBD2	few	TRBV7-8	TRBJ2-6	CASTNFLAGGPAGANVLTF	TGTGCCAGCACCAATTTCTTAGCGGGGGGGCCAGCTGGGGCCAACGTCCTGACTTTC
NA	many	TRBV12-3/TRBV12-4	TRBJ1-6	CASSRTANSPLHF	TGTGCCAGCAGTCGGACAGCGAATTCACCCCTCCACTTT
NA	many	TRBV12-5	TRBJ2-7	CASGRGSYEQYF	TGTGCTAGTGGCCGGGGGTCCTACGAGCAGTACTTC
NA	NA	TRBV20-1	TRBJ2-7	CSARDSAYEQYF	TGCAGTGCTAGAGATTCGGCCTACGAGCAGTACTTC
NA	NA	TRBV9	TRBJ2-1	CASSVAAAYNEQFF	TGTGCCAGCAGCGTAGCTGCGGCTTACAATGAGCAGTTCTTC
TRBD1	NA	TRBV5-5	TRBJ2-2	CASTQLTGQIGELFF	TGTGCCAGCACCCAATTGACAGGGCAGATCGGGGAGCTGTTTTTT
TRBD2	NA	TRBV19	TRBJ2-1	CASSKAASGGNNEQFF	TGTGCCAGTAGTAAAGCGGCTAGCGGGGGGAACAATGAGCAGTTCTTC
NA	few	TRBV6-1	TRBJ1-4	CASTGTVGANEKLFF	TGTGCCAGCACTGGGACCGTAGGGGCTAATGAAAAACTGTTTTTT
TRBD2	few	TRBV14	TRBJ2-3	CASSQSRTSGGTDTQYF	TGTGCCAGCAGCCAAAGCCGGACTAGCGGGGGCACAGATACGCAGTATTTT
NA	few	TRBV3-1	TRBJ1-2	CASRDEVRGSGYTF	TGTGCCAGCAGAGACGAGGTGAGGGGCTCTGGCTACACCTTC
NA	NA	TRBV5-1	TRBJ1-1	CASSQDRDTEAFF	TGCGCCAGCAGCCAAGACCGGGACACTGAAGCTTTCTTT
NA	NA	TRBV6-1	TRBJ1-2	CASSAGTAGGYGYTF	TGTGCCAGCAGTGCCGGGACCGCGGGCGGCTATGGCTACACCTTC
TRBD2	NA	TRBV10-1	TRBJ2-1	CASSGSGGSALSNEQFF	TGCGCCAGCAGTGGTTCGGGGGGGAGCGCCCTGAGTAATGAGCAGTTCTTC
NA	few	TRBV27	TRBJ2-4	CASSLNVVGNIQYF	TGTGCCAGCAGTTTAAATGTAGTGGGGAACATTCAGTACTTC
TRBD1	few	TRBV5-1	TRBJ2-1	CASSLAGRTGNEQFF	TGCGCCAGCAGCTTGGCCGGTAGGACAGGGAATGAGCAGTTCTTC
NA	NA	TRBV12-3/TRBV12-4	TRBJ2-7	CASSLYGGPHYEQYF	TGTGCCAGCAGTTTATACGGGGGGCCTCACTACGAGCAGTACTTC
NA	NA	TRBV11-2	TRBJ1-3	CASSLDLVRAILSDGNTIYF	TGTGCCAGCAGCTTAGATCTGGTCAGGGCGATCCTGTCGGATGGAAACACCATATATTTT
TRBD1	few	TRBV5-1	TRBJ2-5	CASTFQQGFLETQYF	TGCGCCAGCACTTTCCAACAGGGGTTCCTTGAGACCCAGTACTTC
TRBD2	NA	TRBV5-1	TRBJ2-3	CASSSLIAGGRTDTQYF	TGCGCCAGCAGCTCACTAATAGCGGGGGGGCGGACAGATACGCAGTATTTT
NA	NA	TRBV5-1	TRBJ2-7	CASSLVAGTYEQYF	TGCGCCAGCAGCTTGGTGGCTGGGACCTACGAGCAGTACTTC
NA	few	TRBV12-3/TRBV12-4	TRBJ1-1	CASSFVKGTEAFF	TGTGCCAGCAGTTTTGTGAAGGGAACTGAAGCTTTCTTT
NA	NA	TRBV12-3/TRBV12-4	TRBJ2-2	CASTPTEKTGELFF	TGTGCCAGCACCCCGACAGAAAAGACCGGGGAGCTGTTTTTT
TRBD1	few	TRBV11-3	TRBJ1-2	CASSLGQGAFGYTF	TGTGCCAGCAGCTTAGGACAGGGGGCGTTTGGCTACACCTTC
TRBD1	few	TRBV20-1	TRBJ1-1	CSATGRGASFEAFF	TGCAGTGCTACTGGCAGGGGGGCCTCGTTTGAAGCTTTCTTT
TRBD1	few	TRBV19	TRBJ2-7	CASSRTGTGHEQYF	TGTGCCAGTAGTAGGACAGGGACAGGGCACGAGCAGTACTTC
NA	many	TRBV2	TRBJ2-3	CASRYDTQYF	TGTGCCAGCCGGTACGATACGCAGTATTTT
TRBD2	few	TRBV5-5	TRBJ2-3	CASSGTGGGYTDTQYF	TGTGCCAGCAGCGGCACTGGGGGGGGTTACACAGATACGCAGTATTTT
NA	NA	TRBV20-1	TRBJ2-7	CSATTGLAEQYF	TGCAGTGCTACTACAGGGTTGGCCGAGCAGTACTTC
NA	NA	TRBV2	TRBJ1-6	CASTPGIGQGNSPLHF	TGTGCCAGCACCCCCGGTATTGGGCAGGGGAATTCACCCCTCCACTTT
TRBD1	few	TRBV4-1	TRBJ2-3	CASSRAGGTGGRSVDTQYF	TGCGCCAGCAGCCGCGCGGGTGGGACAGGTGGAAGGAGTGTAGATACGCAGTATTTT
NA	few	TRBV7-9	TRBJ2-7	CASSPIGGEQYF	TGTGCCAGCAGCCCCATAGGGGGCGAGCAGTACTTC
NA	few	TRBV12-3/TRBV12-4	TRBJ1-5	CASSRGARDQPQHF	TGTGCCAGCAGCCGCGGGGCTAGGGATCAGCCCCAGCATTTT
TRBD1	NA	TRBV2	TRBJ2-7	CASSADRGSSYEQYF	TGTGCCAGCAGTGCGGACAGGGGCTCTTCCTACGAGCAGTACTTC
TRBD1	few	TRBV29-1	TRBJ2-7	CSVGGPGTGLYEQYF	TGCAGCGTTGGAGGTCCAGGGACAGGACTCTACGAGCAGTACTTC
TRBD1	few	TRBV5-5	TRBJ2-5	CASSKKQGNSETQYF	TGTGCCAGCAGCAAAAAACAGGGGAATTCGGAGACCCAGTACTTC
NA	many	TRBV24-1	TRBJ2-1	CATSDPGGASYNEQFF	TGTGCCACCAGTGACCCGGGGGGCGCCTCCTACAATGAGCAGTTCTTC
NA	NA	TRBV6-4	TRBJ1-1	CASKVRGMDTEAFF	TGTGCCAGCAAGGTGCGGGGGATGGACACTGAAGCTTTCTTT